This T cell receptor beta chain was sequenced for a study of cytomegalovirus exposure and HLA in healthy donors. Produced via immunoSEQ multiplex PCR; TCRdb's table is partial and in-frame only. The repertoire holds more than 200,000 clones, 80% to 95% seen once, with around 3.1% in the top ten. Germline CDR1 SGDLS, CDR2 YYNGEE. Trimming left V 0 bases short and J 2 bases short, with 10 bases between. This CDR3 has 15 amino acids. The sample taken for sequencing was PBMCs. The receptor comes from a woman in her twenties or thirties in good health and CMV-seronegative. V is TRBV9 and J is TRBJ2-3; D gene unclear. This chain's CDR3 is CASSVGLHHTDTQYF. CDR3 in DNA: TGTGCCAGCAGCGTAGGTCTGCATCACACAGATACGCAGTATTTT.